This T cell receptor beta chain appears in the sequencing data of a study of cytomegalovirus exposure and HLA in healthy donors. Both 60 Vbeta primers and 13 Jbeta primers went into the PCR. Data came from immunoSEQ multiplex PCR; TCRdb stores just in-frame clones and leaves some out. The profile shows 140,000 or so clones, approximately 79% of them singletons. The sample taken for sequencing was PBMCs. The origin of this receptor is a woman in her 30s in good health and CMV-seronegative.

CDR3 loop: CASSSYRGFGNQPQHF. CDR3 nucleotides: TGTGCCAGCAGCTCATACAGGGGTTTTGGCAATCAGCCCCAGCATTTT. The V gene is TRBV5-6, the J gene TRBJ1-5; TRBD1 matches at 7 bases. Germline CDR1 SGHDT, CDR2 YYEEEE. Germline trimming cut 3 bases from V and 2 bases from J; bases unmatched to any gene: 8. The CDR3 covers 16 residues.